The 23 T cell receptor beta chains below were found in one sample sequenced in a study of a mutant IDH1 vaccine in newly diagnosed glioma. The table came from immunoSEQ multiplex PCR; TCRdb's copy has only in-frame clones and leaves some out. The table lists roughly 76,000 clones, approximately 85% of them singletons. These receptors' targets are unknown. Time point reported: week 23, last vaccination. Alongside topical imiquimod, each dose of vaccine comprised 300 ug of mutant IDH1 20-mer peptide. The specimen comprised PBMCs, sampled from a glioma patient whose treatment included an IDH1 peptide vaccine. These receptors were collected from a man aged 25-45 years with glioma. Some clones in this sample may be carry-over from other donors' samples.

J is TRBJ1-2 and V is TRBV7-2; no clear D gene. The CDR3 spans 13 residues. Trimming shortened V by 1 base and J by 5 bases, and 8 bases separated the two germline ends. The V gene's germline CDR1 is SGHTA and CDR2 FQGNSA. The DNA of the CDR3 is TGTGCCAGCAGCTTAGGCCGGGGTTATGGCTACACCTTC. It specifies CASSLGRGYGYTF.

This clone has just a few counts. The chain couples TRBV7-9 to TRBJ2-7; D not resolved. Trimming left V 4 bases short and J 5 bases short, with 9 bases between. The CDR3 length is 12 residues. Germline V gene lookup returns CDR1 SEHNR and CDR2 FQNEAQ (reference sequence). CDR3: CASSSRRNEQYF. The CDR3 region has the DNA TGTGCCAGCAGCTCCAGACGTAACGAGCAGTACTTC.

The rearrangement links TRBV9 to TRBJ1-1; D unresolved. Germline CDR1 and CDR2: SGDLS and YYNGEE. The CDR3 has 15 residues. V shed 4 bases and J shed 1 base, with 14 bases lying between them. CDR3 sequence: CASSPMGPGNTEAFF. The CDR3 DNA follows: TGTGCCAGCAGCCCAATGGGCCCCGGGAACACTGAAGCTTTCTTT.

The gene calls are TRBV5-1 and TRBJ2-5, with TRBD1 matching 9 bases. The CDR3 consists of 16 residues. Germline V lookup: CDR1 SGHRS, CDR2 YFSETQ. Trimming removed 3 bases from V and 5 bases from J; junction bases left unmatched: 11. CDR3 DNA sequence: TGCGCCAGCAGCTCTAACCTACAGGGGGCTGGGGAGACCCAGTACTTC. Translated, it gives CASSSNLQGAGETQYF. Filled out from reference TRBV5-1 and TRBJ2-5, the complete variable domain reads KAGVTQTPRYLIKTRGQQVTLSCSPISGHRSVSWYQQTPGQGLQFLFEYFSETQRNKGNFPGRFSGRQFSNSRSEMNVSTLELGDSALYLCASSSNLQGAGETQYFGPGTRLLVL.

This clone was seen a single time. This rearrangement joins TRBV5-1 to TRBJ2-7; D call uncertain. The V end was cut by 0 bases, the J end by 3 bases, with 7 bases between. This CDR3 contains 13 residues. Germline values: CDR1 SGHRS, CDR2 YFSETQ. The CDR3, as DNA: TGCGCCAGCAGCTTGGGATCCGGCTACGAGCAGTACTTC. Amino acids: CASSLGSGYEQYF. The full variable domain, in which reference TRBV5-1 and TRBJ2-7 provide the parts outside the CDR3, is KAGVTQTPRYLIKTRGQQVTLSCSPISGHRSVSWYQQTPGQGLQFLFEYFSETQRNKGNFPGRFSGRQFSNSRSEMNVSTLELGDSALYLCASSLGSGYEQYFGPGTRLTVT.

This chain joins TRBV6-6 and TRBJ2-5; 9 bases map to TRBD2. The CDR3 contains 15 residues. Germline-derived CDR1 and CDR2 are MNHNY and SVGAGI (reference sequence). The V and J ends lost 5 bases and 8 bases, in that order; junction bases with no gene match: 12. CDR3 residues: CASSTTLAGVATQYF. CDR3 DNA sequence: TGTGCCAGCAGTACAACCTTAGCGGGGGTGGCAACCCAGTACTTC.

The CDR3 DNA reads TGTGCCAGCAGCCCTTTACTAGGCGGGGGGCCGAGCTCCTACAATGAGCAGTTCTTC. Translating gives CASSPLLGGGPSSYNEQFF. This rearrangement joins TRBV4-2 to TRBJ2-1, with 8 positions matching TRBD2. The CDR3 length is 19 residues. The junction had 14 bases not matched to a gene; V was cut back by 4 bases and J by 0 bases. CDR1 and CDR2 (germline): LGHNA, YNFKEQ.

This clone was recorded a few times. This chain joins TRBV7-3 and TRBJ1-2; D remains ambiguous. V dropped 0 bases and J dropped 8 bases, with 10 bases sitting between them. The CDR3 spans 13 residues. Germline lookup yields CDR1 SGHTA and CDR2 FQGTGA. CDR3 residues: CASSLTGREGYTF. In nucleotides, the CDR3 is TGTGCCAGCAGCTTAACGGGTCGGGAGGGCTACACCTTC.

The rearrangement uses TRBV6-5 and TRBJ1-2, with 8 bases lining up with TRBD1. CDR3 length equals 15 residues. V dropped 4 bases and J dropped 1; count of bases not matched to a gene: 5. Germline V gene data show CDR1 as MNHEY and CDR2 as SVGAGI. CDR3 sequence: CASSLTRGRNYGYTF. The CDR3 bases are TGTGCCAGCAGTTTAACCAGGGGGCGTAACTATGGCTACACCTTC.

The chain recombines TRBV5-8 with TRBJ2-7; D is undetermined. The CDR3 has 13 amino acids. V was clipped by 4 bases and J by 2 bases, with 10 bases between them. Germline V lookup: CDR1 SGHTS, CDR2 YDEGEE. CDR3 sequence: CASSLDIPYEQYF. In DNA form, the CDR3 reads TGTGCCAGCAGCCTCGACATCCCCTACGAGCAGTACTTC.

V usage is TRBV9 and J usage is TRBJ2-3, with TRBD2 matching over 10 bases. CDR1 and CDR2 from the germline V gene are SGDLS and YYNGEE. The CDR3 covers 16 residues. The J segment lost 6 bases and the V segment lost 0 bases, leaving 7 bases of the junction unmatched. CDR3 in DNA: TGTGCCAGCAGCGTAGGATTAGCGGGAGGATTTGATACGCAGTATTTT. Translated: CASSVGLAGGFDTQYF.

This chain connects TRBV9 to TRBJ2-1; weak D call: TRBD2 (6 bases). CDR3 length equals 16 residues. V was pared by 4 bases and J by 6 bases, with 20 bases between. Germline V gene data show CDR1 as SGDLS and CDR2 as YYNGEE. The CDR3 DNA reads TGTGCCAGCAGCCCCGACCTACTAGCTCTCGGCAATGAGCAGTTCTTC. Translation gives CASSPDLLALGNEQFF.

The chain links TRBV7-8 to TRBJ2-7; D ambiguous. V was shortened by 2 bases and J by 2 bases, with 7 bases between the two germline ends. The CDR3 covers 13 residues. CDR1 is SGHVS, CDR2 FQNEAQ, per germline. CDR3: CASSLSSAYEQYF. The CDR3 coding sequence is TGTGCCAGCAGCTTAAGCTCCGCCTACGAGCAGTACTTC. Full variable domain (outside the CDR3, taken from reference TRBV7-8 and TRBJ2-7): GAGVSQSPRYKVAKRGQDVALRCDPISGHVSLFWYQQALGQGPEFLTYFQNEAQLDKSGLPSDRFFAERPEGSVSTLKIQRTQQEDSAVYLCASSLSSAYEQYFGPGTRLTVT.

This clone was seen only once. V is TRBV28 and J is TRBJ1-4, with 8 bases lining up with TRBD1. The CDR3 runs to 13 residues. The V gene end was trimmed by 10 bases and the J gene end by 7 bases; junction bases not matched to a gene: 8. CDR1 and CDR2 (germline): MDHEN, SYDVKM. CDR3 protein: CANLLTGGEKLFF. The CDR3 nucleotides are TGTGCCAACCTTTTAACAGGGGGTGAAAAACTGTTTTTT.

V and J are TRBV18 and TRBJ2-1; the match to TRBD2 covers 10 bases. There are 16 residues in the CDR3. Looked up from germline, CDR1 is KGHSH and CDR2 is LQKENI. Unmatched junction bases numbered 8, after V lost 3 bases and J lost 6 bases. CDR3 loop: CASSPANSGRSNEQFF. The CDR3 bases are TGTGCCAGCTCACCGGCAAATAGCGGGAGGTCCAATGAGCAGTTCTTC. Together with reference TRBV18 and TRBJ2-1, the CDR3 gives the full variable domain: NAGVMQNPRHLVRRRGQEARLRCSPMKGHSHVYWYRQLPEEGLKFMVYLQKENIIDESGMPKERFSAEFPKEGPSILRIQQVVRGDSAAYFCASSPANSGRSNEQFFGPGTRLTVL.

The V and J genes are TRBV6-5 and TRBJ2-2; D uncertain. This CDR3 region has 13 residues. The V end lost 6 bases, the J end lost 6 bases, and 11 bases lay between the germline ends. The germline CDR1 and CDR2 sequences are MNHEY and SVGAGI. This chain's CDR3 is CASSQVGSGELFF. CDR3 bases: TGTGCCAGCAGCCAAGTGGGGTCCGGGGAGCTGTTTTTT.

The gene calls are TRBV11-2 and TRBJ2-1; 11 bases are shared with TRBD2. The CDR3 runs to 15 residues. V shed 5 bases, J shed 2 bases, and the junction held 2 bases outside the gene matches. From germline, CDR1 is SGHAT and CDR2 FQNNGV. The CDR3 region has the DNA TGTGCCAGCAGCCCGACTAGCGGGACCTACAATGAGCAGTTCTTC. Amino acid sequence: CASSPTSGTYNEQFF.

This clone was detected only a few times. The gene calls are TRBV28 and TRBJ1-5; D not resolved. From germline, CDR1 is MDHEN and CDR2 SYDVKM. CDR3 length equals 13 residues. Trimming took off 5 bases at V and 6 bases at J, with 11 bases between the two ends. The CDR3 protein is CASSGTSTQPQHF. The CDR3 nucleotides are TGTGCCAGCAGTGGAACTTCAACTCAGCCCCAGCATTTT.

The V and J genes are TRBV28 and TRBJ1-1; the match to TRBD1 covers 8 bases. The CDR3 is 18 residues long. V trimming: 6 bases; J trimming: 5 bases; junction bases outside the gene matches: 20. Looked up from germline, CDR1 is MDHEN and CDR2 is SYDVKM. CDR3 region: CASSPRLTGAYYGTEAFF. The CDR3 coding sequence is TGTGCCAGCAGCCCAAGGCTGACAGGGGCTTATTATGGGACTGAAGCTTTCTTT.

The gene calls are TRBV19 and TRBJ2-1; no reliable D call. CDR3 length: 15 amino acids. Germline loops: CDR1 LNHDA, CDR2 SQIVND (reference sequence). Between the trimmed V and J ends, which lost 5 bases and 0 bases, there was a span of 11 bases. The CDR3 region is CASSFHGPSYNEQFF. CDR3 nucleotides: TGTGCCAGTAGTTTCCACGGACCCTCCTACAATGAGCAGTTCTTC.

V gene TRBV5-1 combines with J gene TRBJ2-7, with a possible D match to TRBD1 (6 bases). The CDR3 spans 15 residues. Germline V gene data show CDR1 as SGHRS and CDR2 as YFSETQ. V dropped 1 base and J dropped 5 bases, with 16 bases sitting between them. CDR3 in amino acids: CASSLRQGHVNEQYF. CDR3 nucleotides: TGCGCCAGCAGCTTGAGGCAGGGGCATGTAAACGAGCAGTACTTC.

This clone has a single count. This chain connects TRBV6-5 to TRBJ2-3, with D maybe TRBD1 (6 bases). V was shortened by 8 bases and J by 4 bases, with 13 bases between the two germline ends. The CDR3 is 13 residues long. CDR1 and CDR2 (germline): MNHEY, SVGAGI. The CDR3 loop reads CASFRGVADTQYF. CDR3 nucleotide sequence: TGTGCCAGCTTCAGGGGTGTCGCAGATACGCAGTATTTT.

DNA of the CDR3: TGTGCCAGCAGCAGCGGGAGGAATGAGCAGTTCTTC. Residues: CASSSGRNEQFF. This chain connects TRBV9 to TRBJ2-1; 9 bases match TRBD2. This CDR3 has 12 residues. Losses at the gene ends were 4 bases for V and 7 bases for J; bases not matched to a gene: 0. Per germline, CDR1 SGDLS and CDR2 YYNGEE.